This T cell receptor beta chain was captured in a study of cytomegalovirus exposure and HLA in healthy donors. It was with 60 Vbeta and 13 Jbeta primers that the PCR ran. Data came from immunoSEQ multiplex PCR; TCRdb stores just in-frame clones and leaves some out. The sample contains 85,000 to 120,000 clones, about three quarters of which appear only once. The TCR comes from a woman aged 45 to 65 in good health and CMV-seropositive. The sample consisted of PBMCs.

CDR3: CASSLAQKPGGSSGANVLTF. The CDR3 bases are TGTGCCAGCAGCTTAGCGCAGAAACCAGGGGGCTCATCTGGGGCCAACGTCCTGACTTTC. The chain links TRBV7-6 to TRBJ2-6; 8 nucleotides agree with TRBD1. CDR1 and CDR2 (germline): SGHVS, FNYEAQ. This CDR3 contains 20 residues. V was pared by 0 bases and J by 1 base, with 11 bases of the junction left unmatched.